These T cell receptor beta chains were read from a single sample in a study of T cells in Graves' hyperthyroidism and ophthalmopathy. MiXCR, run by TCRdb on the multiplex PCR reads, gives a single entry per CDR3 protein. This sample has about 360,000 distinct CDR3 sequences, with under 20% found just once. The sample taken for sequencing was blood. The receptors stem from a woman aged 18-29 years with Graves' hyperthyroidism. CDR3s include the opening cysteine and the closing phenylalanine or tryptophan. A D gene is named only where the DNA matches it firmly. Size is stated for part of the rows, as once, few or many counts, or as a class when the clone is expanded.

d_gene	j_gene	abundance	v_gene	CDR3aa	CDR3nt
TRBD2	TRBJ2-7	many	TRBV29-1	CSVKTSGGPIYEQYF	TGCAGCGTTAAGACTAGCGGGGGCCCCATCTACGAGCAGTACTTC
.	TRBJ1-6	.	TRBV7-2	CASLGGWGSPLHF	TGTGCCAGCCTCGGGGGATGGGGTTCACCCCTCCACTTT
.	TRBJ2-7	many	TRBV11-2	CASSLVPGLLSYEQYF	TGTGCCAGCAGCTTAGTTCCGGGACTCCTCTCCTACGAGCAGTACTTC
TRBD2	TRBJ2-5	many	TRBV5-1	CASSEGTSGGRRETQYF	TGCGCCAGCAGTGAGGGGACTAGCGGGGGTCGGAGAGAGACCCAGTACTTC
TRBD1	TRBJ1-1	few	TRBV20-1	CSARDTGGAGKAFF	TGCAGTGCTAGAGATACAGGGGGCGCGGGAAAAGCTTTCTTT
.	TRBJ1-5	many	TRBV20-1	CSASMWELPDSNNQPQHF	TGCAGTGCTAGCATGTGGGAATTACCCGACAGCAACAATCAGCCCCAGCATTTT
.	TRBJ2-2	few	TRBV5-1	CASSPLAGHLNTGELFF	TGCGCCAGCAGCCCCCTGGCGGGACACCTTAACACCGGGGAGCTGTTTTTT
.	TRBJ2-5	many	TRBV7-3	CASSSGPGSETQYF	TGTGCCAGCAGCTCTGGGCCAGGATCGGAGACCCAGTACTTC
.	TRBJ1-1	.	TRBV27	CASSLWQYTEAFF	TGTGCCAGCAGTTTATGGCAATACACTGAAGCTTTCTTT
.	TRBJ1-2	many	TRBV29-1	CSVGTWDYGYTF	TGCAGCGTCGGTACGTGGGACTATGGCTACACCTTC
.	TRBJ2-7	many	TRBV12-5	CASGLDRYEQYF	TGTGCTAGTGGCCTTGACCGTTACGAGCAGTACTTC
.	TRBJ2-7	.	TRBV7-2	CASSPDSTGYEQYF	TGTGCCAGCAGCCCTGACAGCACAGGCTACGAGCAGTACTTC
.	TRBJ1-1	.	TRBV4-1	CASSPGKARGNTEAFF	TGCGCCAGCAGCCCGGGGAAAGCCCGGGGGAACACTGAAGCTTTCTTT
.	TRBJ2-7	many	TRBV28	CASTSSGSDYYEQYF	TGTGCCAGCACGTCCAGCGGAAGCGATTACTACGAGCAGTACTTC
.	TRBJ1-1	.	TRBV4-1	CASSSGLENTEAFF	TGCGCCAGCAGCTCGGGACTGGAGAACACTGAAGCTTTCTTT